The present entry profiles one T cell receptor (beta chain) with its context. The antigen remains undetermined. This specimen comes from a study of T-cell reconstitution after alpha-beta-depleted transplantation in children. Trimming at V came to 7 bases and at J to 1 base, leaving 6 bases not matched to a gene. The CDR3 is made up of 14 amino acids. The germline V gene has CDR1 LNHDA and CDR2 SQIVND (reference sequence). Researchers prepared the TCRbeta library using unique molecular identifiers, the study reports. In TCRdb, the PCR reads were re-called with MiXCR into one record per CDR3 protein. Of a few hundred thousand distinct CDR3 sequences in the sample, about an eighth are singletons; the top ten hold 2.2%. Overall study findings and caveats: T-cell counts and diversity were attributed mostly to newly produced T cells one year after transplant. The origin of alpha-beta T cells about two months after transplant was reportedly several hundred expanded graft clones.

Sequences were derived from PBMCs, mostly from graft donor cells, sampled 360 days after TCRalphabeta/CD19-depleted stem cell transplant. The genes are TRBV19 and TRBJ2-7, with 8 bases identical to TRBD1. This TCR was sampled from a male patient younger than 18 who had a stem cell transplant for acute myeloid leukemia, so the T cells may come from the graft donor. The CDR3 region is CASKPGGLSYEQYF. In nucleotides, the CDR3 is TGTGCCAGTAAACCAGGGGGCCTTTCCTACGAGCAGTACTTC.